Here is one TCR beta chain with its context. Its specificity is unknown. The data were obtained in a study of shared clonotypes between healthy human individuals. Study findings and constraints: Rarefaction gave evidence that sorted-subset sequencing remained incomplete despite large depth. Owing to a small donor count, the genetic and exposure-history diversity represented was limited.

Trimming cost V 3 bases and J 0 bases, with 9 bases left between them. Looked up from germline, CDR1 is MNHNS and CDR2 is SASEGT. This CDR3 spans 16 amino acids. Repertoires were generated with immunoSEQ multiplex PCR, while TCRdb's copy carries only in-frame clones and drops some. This table has fewer than 2.5 million clones, approximately 93% appearing once. This TCR was recovered from a man younger than 35 in good health. Some clones in this sample may be carry-over from other donors' samples. The chain combines TRBV6-1 with TRBJ2-6; D gene uncertain. Sequences were obtained from naive CD4+ T cells from PBMCs. Sample subset: CD45RA+ positively selected. The CDR3: CASSEGWGSGANVLTF. The CDR3 nucleotides read TGTGCCAGCAGTGAGGGGTGGGGCTCTGGGGCCAACGTCCTGACTTTC.